This T cell receptor beta chain was found in a study of cytomegalovirus exposure and HLA in healthy donors. Study-wide findings and caveats: HLA restriction was apparent for most CMV-associated TCR beta chains in a later analysis.

The PCR used 60 Vbeta and 13 Jbeta primers. The data were produced by immunoSEQ multiplex PCR, yet TCRdb's version contains in-frame clones alone and is incomplete. The sample carries 120,000 or so clones, roughly 68% recorded once. Details on this clone: Its specificity is not known.

V lost 5 bases and J 0 bases, leaving 14 bases between the germline ends. The CDR3 has 15 amino acids. Germline values: CDR1 SGHDT, CDR2 YYEEEE. Sequenced input: PBMCs. The chain carries TRBV5-6 and TRBJ2-5, with D possibly matching TRBD1 (6 bases). This sequence was found in a woman aged 45-65 years in good health and CMV-seropositive. The CDR3, as DNA: TGTGCCAGCAGTTGGACAGAACCCTACCAAGAGACCCAGTACTTC. Translating it yields CASSWTEPYQETQYF.